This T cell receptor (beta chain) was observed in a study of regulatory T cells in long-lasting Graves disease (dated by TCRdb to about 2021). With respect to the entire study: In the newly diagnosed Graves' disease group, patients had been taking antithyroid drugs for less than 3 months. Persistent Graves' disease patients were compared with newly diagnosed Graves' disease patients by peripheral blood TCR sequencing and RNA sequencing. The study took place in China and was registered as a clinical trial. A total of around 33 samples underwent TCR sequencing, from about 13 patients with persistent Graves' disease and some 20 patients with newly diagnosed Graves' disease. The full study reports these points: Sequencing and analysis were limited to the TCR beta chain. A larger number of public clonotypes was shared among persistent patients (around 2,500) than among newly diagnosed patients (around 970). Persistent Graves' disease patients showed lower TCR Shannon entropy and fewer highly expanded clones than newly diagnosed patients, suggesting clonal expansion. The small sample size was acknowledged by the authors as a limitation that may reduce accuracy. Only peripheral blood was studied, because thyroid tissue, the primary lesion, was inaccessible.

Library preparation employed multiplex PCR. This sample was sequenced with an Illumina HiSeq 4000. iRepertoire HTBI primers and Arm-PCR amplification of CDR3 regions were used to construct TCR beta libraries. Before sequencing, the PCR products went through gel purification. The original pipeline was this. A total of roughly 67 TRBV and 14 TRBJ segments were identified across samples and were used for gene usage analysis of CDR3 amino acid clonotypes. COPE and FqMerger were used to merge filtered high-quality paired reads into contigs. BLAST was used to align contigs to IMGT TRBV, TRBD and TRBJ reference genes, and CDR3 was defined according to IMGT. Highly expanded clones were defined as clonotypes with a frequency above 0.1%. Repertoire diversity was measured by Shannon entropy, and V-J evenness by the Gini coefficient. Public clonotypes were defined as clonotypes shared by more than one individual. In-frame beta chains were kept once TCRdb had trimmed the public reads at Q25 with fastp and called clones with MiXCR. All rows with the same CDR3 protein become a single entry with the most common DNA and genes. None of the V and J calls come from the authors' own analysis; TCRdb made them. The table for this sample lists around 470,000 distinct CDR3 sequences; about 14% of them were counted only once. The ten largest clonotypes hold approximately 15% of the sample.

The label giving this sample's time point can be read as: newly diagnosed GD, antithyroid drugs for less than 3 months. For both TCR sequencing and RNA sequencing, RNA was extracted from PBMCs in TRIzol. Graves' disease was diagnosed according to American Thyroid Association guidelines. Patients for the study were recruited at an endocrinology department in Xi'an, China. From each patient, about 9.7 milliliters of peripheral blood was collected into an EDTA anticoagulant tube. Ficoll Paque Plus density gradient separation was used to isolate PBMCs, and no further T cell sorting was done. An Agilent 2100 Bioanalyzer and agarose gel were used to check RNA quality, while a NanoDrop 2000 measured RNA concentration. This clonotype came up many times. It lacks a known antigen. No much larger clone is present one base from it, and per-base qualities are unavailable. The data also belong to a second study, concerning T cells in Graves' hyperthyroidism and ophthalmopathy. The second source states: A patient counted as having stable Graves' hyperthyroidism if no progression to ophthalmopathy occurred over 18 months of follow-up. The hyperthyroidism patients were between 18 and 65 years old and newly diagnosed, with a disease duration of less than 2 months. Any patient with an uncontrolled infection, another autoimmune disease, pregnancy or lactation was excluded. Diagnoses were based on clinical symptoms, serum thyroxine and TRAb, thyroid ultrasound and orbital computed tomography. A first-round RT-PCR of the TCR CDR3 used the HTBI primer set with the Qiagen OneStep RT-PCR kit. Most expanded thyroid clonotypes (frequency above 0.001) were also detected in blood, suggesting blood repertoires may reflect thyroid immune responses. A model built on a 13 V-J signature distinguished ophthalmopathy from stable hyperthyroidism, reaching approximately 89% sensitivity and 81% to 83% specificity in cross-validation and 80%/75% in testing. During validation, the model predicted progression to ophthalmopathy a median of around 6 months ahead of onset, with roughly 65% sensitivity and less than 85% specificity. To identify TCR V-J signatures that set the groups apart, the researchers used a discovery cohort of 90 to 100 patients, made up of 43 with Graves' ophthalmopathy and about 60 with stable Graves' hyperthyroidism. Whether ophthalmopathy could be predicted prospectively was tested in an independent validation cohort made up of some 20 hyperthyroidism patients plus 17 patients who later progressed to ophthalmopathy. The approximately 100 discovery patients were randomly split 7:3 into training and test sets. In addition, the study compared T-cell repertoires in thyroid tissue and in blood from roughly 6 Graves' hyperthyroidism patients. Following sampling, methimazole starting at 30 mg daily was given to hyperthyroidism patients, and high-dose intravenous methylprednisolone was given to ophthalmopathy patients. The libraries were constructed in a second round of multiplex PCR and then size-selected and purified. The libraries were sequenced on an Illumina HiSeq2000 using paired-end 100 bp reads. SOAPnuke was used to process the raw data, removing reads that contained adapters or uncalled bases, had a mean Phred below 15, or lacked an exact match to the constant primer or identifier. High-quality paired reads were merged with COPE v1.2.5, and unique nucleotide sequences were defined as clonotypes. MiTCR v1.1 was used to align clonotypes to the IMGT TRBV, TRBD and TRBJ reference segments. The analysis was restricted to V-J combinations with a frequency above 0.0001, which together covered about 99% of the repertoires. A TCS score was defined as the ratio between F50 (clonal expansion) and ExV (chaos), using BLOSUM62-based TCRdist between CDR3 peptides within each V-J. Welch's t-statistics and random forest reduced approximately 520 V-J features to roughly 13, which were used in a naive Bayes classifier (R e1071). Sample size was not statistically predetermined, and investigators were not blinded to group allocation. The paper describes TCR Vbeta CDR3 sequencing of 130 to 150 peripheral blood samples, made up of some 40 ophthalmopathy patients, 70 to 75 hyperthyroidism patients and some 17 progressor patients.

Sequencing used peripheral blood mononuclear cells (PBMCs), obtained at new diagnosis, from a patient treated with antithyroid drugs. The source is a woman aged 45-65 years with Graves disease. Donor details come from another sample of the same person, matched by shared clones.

The CDR3 here reads CASSSELNYGYTF. The sequence in DNA is TGCGCCAGCAGCTCAGAGCTTAACTATGGCTACACCTTC. The rearranged segments are TRBV5-1 and TRBJ1-2, with the D gene too uncertain to name. V drops 3 bases and J drops 1 base, leaving 7 bases in between. From the cysteine up to the phenylalanine, the CDR3 has a length of 13 residues. Only the CDR3 part of the read is kept: 39 bases, read in frame from the first base. The germline V gene supplies CDR1 SGHRS and CDR2 YFSETQ.